The present entry profiles one TCR beta chain with its context. As yet, its antigen is unknown. The assay was immunoSEQ multiplex PCR, and TCRdb's table has in-frame clones only and misses some. The data show roughly 130,000 clones, with roughly 85% seen just once and around a sixth held by the top ten. CDR3 length: 15 residues. With V trimmed by 2 bases and J by 10 bases, 8 bases remained unmatched. Germline assignment: CDR1 KGHSH and CDR2 LQKENI. These data belong to a study of T cell responses to AZD1222 COVID-19 vaccine. The study's findings and limits: Researchers took repertoire samples only after the peak T cell response had come. Spike-specific TCR breadth and depth went up after people got two AZD1222 doses. At baseline, seropositivity was found in only six or seven AZD1222 recipients.

The input for sequencing was peripheral blood, taken on day 0 of MenACWY control vaccination. V usage is TRBV18 and J usage is TRBJ1-6, with TRBD1 identical over 7 bases. The TCR originated in an adult in good health. In DNA, the CDR3 is TGTGCCAGCTCACCATACTCAGGGGGTGAATCACCCCTCCACTTT. Amino acid sequence: CASSPYSGGESPLHF.